This T cell receptor beta chain was recovered during a study of cytomegalovirus exposure and HLA in healthy donors. Researchers ran the PCR with 60 Vbeta and 13 Jbeta primers. TCRdb's table, derived via immunoSEQ multiplex PCR, lists solely in-frame clones and lacks some. The sample shows under 100,000 clones, 80% to 85% of them seen only once. Findings and caveats of the study: CMV serostatus was the only recorded immune exposure for donors. Later work found that TCR association rates differed between HLA loci; DRB1 had the most and HLA-C the fewest.

V was pared by 0 bases and J by 2 bases, with 5 bases of the junction left unmatched. The length of the CDR3 is 16 residues. Per germline, CDR1 SGHTS and CDR2 YDEGEE. For this clone: Its antigen is still unknown.

Input material: PBMCs. The sequence was collected from a woman in her 70s in good health and CMV-seropositive. The V gene is TRBV5-8, the J gene TRBJ2-1, with TRBD1 identical over 7 bases. This CDR3 is CASSLERGLAYNEQFF. CDR3 sequence (DNA): TGTGCCAGCAGCTTGGAGAGGGGGCTTGCCTACAATGAGCAGTTCTTC.